One and the same sample provided the 2 T cell receptor beta chains below, sequenced in a study of shared clonotypes between healthy human individuals. The method was immunoSEQ multiplex PCR; TCRdb's version includes in-frame clones alone and lacks a portion of them. Of 400,000 to 600,000 clones listed, approximately 94% are singletons. Sequenced input: naive CD4+ T cells sorted from blood. Subset reported: CD45RA+ positively selected. The receptors derive from a woman aged 30 to 39 in good health.

This sequence joins TRBV28 and TRBJ1-2, with 8 bases identical to TRBD1. Looked up from germline, CDR1 is MDHEN and CDR2 is SYDVKM. This CDR3 has 15 residues. V was pared by 6 bases and J by 0 bases, with 6 bases of the junction left unmatched. The CDR3 here is CASRARTGSNYGYTF. The DNA of the CDR3 is TGTGCCAGCAGGGCAAGGACAGGGTCTAACTATGGCTACACCTTC.

This chain links TRBV27 with TRBJ1-1; 8 bases are shared with TRBD1. With V trimmed by 6 bases and J by 4 bases, 10 bases remained unmatched. The CDR3 spans 15 residues. The germline CDR1 and CDR2 sequences are MNHEY and SMNVEV (reference sequence). The DNA of the CDR3 is TGTGCCAGCAGACATACCAGGGGGCTCGGCACTGAAGCTTTCTTT. Translated, it gives CASRHTRGLGTEAFF.